Listed below are T cell receptor beta chains from one sample, sequenced in a study of long-term antiretroviral therapy in people with HIV. Produced via immunoSEQ multiplex PCR; TCRdb's table is partial and in-frame only. The data hold 34,000 or so clones, with about 93% observed a single time. The sample was unsorted PBMCs, taken around 5 years after starting antiretroviral therapy. The receptors come from a woman aged 45 to 65 with HIV. Both conserved end residues are part of each CDR3. Fields, in order: J gene, V gene, clone size, D gene, CDR3 DNA, CDR3 protein. The D gene is left open where the match is weak. Some rows mark clone size as missing; the rest say once, few, many or name a class of expanded clone.

TRBJ1-1 | TRBV7-2 | NA | NA | TGTGCCAGCAGCCCAGGGGTGGGCCTGAACACTGAAGCTTTCTTT | CASSPGVGLNTEAFF
TRBJ1-1 | TRBV19 | once | NA | TGTGCCAGTAGTCTCGGACAGCTCATAAACACTGAAGCTTTCTTT | CASSLGQLINTEAFF
TRBJ1-2 | TRBV2 | NA | NA | TGTGCCAGCAGTGAGGGGGGGCAGGGGTCCTTGACCCCTTATGGCTACACCTTC | CASSEGGQGSLTPYGYTF
TRBJ1-1 | TRBV6-5 | NA | TRBD1 | TGTGCCAGCAGTCGACAGGGGAAAGGCACTGAAGCTTTCTTT | CASSRQGKGTEAFF
TRBJ2-2 | TRBV6-1 | NA | NA | TGTGCCAGCAGTGAAGGCAGTCCTGAGCTGTTTTTT | CASSEGSPELFF
TRBJ1-6 | TRBV7-2 | NA | NA | TGTGCCAGCAGCTTAGTGACCTGGGGGGCCGACAATTCACCCCTCCACTTT | CASSLVTWGADNSPLHF
TRBJ2-7 | TRBV6-6 | NA | TRBD2 | TGTGCCAGCCAAGTTAGCGGGGGTGACGAGCAGTACTTC | CASQVSGGDEQYF
TRBJ2-1 | TRBV25-1 | NA | TRBD2 | TGTGCCAGCAAGGGAGGGTACAATGAGCAGTTCTTC | CASKGGYNEQFF
TRBJ2-2 | TRBV5-1 | NA | NA | TGCGCCAGCAGCCCCCGGACAAAAAGCGGCACCGGGGAGCTGTTTTTT | CASSPRTKSGTGELFF
TRBJ2-3 | TRBV18 | NA | NA | TGTGCCAGCTCACCGGTCGGGGGACCCTCCGCAGATACGCAGTATTTT | CASSPVGGPSADTQYF
TRBJ2-7 | TRBV7-2 | NA | NA | TGTGCCAGCAGTCCTCAGGGGGGCCCCTACGAGCAGTACTTC | CASSPQGGPYEQYF
TRBJ1-6 | TRBV6-5 | NA | TRBD1 | TGTGCCAGCAGTCGGACAGGGACATCGGATTCACCCCTCCACTTT | CASSRTGTSDSPLHF
TRBJ2-1 | TRBV2 | NA | NA | TGTGCCAGCAGTGAAGGGGCGTACAATGAGCAGTTCTTC | CASSEGAYNEQFF
TRBJ1-1 | TRBV4-3 | NA | NA | TGCGCCAGCAGCCAAGGAACGGGAGGGGAGGTGAACACTGAAGCTTTCTTT | CASSQGTGGEVNTEAFF
TRBJ1-1 | TRBV19 | NA | NA | TGTGCCAGTAGGATTTCCTCACGGATGAACACTGAAGCTTTCTTT | CASRISSRMNTEAFF
TRBJ2-3 | TRBV4-1 | once | NA | TGCGCCAGCAGCCAACAGCGGTTCGGTAGGGGAAGTAGCACAGATACGCAGTATTTT | CASSQQRFGRGSSTDTQYF
TRBJ1-2 | TRBV5-6 | NA | NA | TGTGCCAGCTCCGTCTCCAACTATGGCTACACCTTC | CASSVSNYGYTF
TRBJ1-3 | TRBV5-1 | NA | NA | TGCGCCAGCAGCTTGGAAGGCCCGACGAACACCATATATTTT | CASSLEGPTNTIYF
TRBJ1-2 | TRBV5-6 | NA | NA | TGTGCCAGCAGCTTGGTGGGGGCGCCTGGCTACACCTTC | CASSLVGAPGYTF
TRBJ1-1 | TRBV2 | few | NA | TGTGCCAGCAGTGGACAAAATGAAGCTTTCTTT | CASSGQNEAFF
TRBJ2-2 | TRBV11-2 | NA | NA | TGTGCCAGCACCCCCCTCTTGCCTAAGGGCGGGGAGCTGTTTTTT | CASTPLLPKGGELFF
TRBJ1-6 | TRBV9 | NA | NA | TGTGCCAGCAGCGTAGGCCCCGGGCGGGGTCGGGATTCACCCCTCCACTTT | CASSVGPGRGRDSPLHF
TRBJ2-1 | TRBV7-2 | NA | TRBD2 | TGTGCCAGCAGCTTAGGTATCGGGGGGGGCATAAATGAGCAGTTCTTC | CASSLGIGGGINEQFF
TRBJ2-7 | TRBV4-3 | NA | TRBD2 | TGCGCCAGCAGCCGCGGGGGTGTGCCCTACGAGCAGTACTTC | CASSRGGVPYEQYF
TRBJ2-1 | TRBV5-4 | NA | TRBD2 | TGTGCCAGCAGCTCGACTAGCGGGGGTGAGGGTGAGCAGTTCTTC | CASSSTSGGEGEQFF
TRBJ2-7 | TRBV7-2 | NA | TRBD1 | TGTGCCAGCAGACCCGGGACAGGGGGCCTCTACGAGCAGTACTTC | CASRPGTGGLYEQYF
TRBJ1-2 | TRBV2 | NA | TRBD1 | TGTGCCAGCAGTTTAAGACAGGGCTTATTCTATGGCTACACCTTC | CASSLRQGLFYGYTF
TRBJ2-5 | TRBV11-2 | NA | NA | TGTGCCAGCAGCTCCTCCGGCAAGCGGTTGTTCCAAGAGACCCAGTACTTC | CASSSSGKRLFQETQYF
TRBJ2-3 | TRBV6-4 | NA | TRBD2 | TGTGCCACCGGACTAGCGGGGTTAACAGATACGCAGTATTTT | CATGLAGLTDTQYF
TRBJ1-4 | TRBV19 | NA | TRBD1 | TGTGCCAGTAGACTACAGGGGGTGGGTGAAAAACTGTTTTTT | CASRLQGVGEKLFF
TRBJ2-5 | TRBV21-1 | NA | NA | TGTGCCAGCAGCCACAGCTCGCGGGGGGGCAAAGAGACCCAGTACTTC | CASSHSSRGGKETQYF
TRBJ1-1 | TRBV11-2 | NA | NA | TGTGCCAGCAGTTTCCTGAGGGGGAGGAACACTGAAGCTTTCTTT | CASSFLRGRNTEAFF
TRBJ1-1 | TRBV18 | once | NA | TGTGCCAGCTCACCACCGATGGGGGGCTGGACTGAAGCTTTCTTT | CASSPPMGGWTEAFF